Each of the 2 T cell receptor beta chains below was sequenced from the same sample in a study of blood T cell repertoires in COVID-19. Sequencing was performed with immunoSEQ multiplex PCR; in TCRdb, only in-frame clones are kept and a portion is missing. The data show fewer than 250,000 clones, around 88% seen once. Sample: PBMCs or T cells enriched from blood (not recorded which). The source is a woman between 45 and 60 years old with acute COVID-19.

J is TRBJ1-6 and V is TRBV3-1 (or the pseudogene TRBV3-2), with TRBD1 identical over 7 bases. The germline gives CDR1 LGHDT, CDR2 YNNKEL (reference sequence). V gave up 4 bases and J gave up 7 bases; unmatched junction bases: 10. This CDR3 has 16 residues. CDR3 amino acids: CASSPTDRQTNSPLHF. CDR3 coding DNA: TGTGCCAGCAGCCCTACGGACAGGCAGACGAATTCACCCCTCCACTTT.

The chain employs TRBV13 and TRBJ2-7; 13 bases are shared with TRBD2. The germline CDR1 and CDR2 sequences are PRHDT and FYEKMQ (reference sequence). The J segment lost 3 bases and the V segment lost 3 bases, leaving 2 bases of the junction unmatched. The CDR3 is 15 amino acids. As DNA, the CDR3 is TGTGCCAGCAGCTTCGGACTAGCGGGAGACTACGAGCAGTACTTC. Amino acids: CASSFGLAGDYEQYF. Together with reference TRBV13 and TRBJ2-7, the CDR3 gives the full variable domain: AAGVIQSPRHLIKEKRETATLKCYPIPRHDTVYWYQQGPGQDPQFLISFYEKMQSDKGSIPDRFSAQQFSDYHSELNMSSLELGDSALYFCASSFGLAGDYEQYFGPGTRLTVT.